This is a list of T cell receptor beta chains from one sample in a study of OX40 agonist ivuxolimab in advanced cancers. TCRdb keeps only in-frame clones here, not all; method: immunoSEQ multiplex PCR. The table records 50,000 to 75,000 clones, under 85% of them present only once. Sequenced material: CD4+ or CD8+ T cells sorted from blood, taken in a trial of the OX40 agonist ivuxolimab. The receptors shown here come from an adult with an advanced solid tumor such as melanoma, head and neck, liver or kidney cancer. Each CDR3 is given with its conserved first and last residue. D genes are given only for firm matches. The size of a clone is reported for some rows only, either as once, few or many, or as a class for expanded clones.

d_call	v_call	j_call	clone_size	cdr3_aa	cdr3_nt
.	TRBV5-1	TRBJ2-5	once	CASSFRGVQETQYF	TGCGCCAGCAGCTTCAGGGGGGTCCAAGAGACCCAGTACTTC
TRBD1	TRBV28	TRBJ2-3	.	CAVGDRGSTDTQYF	TGTGCCGTTGGGGACAGGGGAAGCACAGATACGCAGTATTTT
.	TRBV6-1	TRBJ2-7	.	CASSGFSGDEQYF	TGTGCCAGCAGTGGTTTTTCGGGGGACGAGCAGTACTTC
.	TRBV7-9	TRBJ2-2	.	CASSPVTGELFF	TGTGCCAGCAGCCCAGTCACCGGGGAGCTGTTTTTT
TRBD1	TRBV15	TRBJ2-3	.	CATSRLLGTGSTDTQYF	TGTGCCACCAGCAGATTATTAGGGACAGGTAGCACAGATACGCAGTATTTT
TRBD1	TRBV28	TRBJ2-1	once	CASTYPGGTGNHNEQFF	TGTGCCAGCACCTACCCTGGCGGGACAGGGAATCACAATGAGCAGTTCTTC
.	TRBV28	TRBJ2-7	.	CASSFVRDYEQYF	TGTGCCAGCAGTTTCGTCAGGGACTACGAGCAGTACTTC
TRBD1	TRBV5-8	TRBJ1-4	.	CASSEGTGFASFVGNEKLFF	TGTGCCAGCAGCGAAGGGACAGGGTTTGCCTCGTTCGTCGGTAATGAAAAACTGTTTTTT
TRBD2	TRBV5-6	TRBJ2-3	.	CASSLATSGADTQYF	TGTGCCAGCAGCTTGGCGACTAGCGGGGCAGATACGCAGTATTTT
.	TRBV6-6	TRBJ1-1	.	CASIVRGEAFF	TGTGCCAGCATCGTCAGGGGTGAAGCTTTCTTT
TRBD1	TRBV30	TRBJ2-7	.	CAWSGRGQGYEQYF	TGTGCCTGGAGTGGTAGGGGACAGGGTTACGAGCAGTACTTC
.	TRBV25-1	TRBJ1-1	few	CASSEWTTNTEAFF	TGTGCCAGCAGTGAATGGACTACTAACACTGAAGCTTTCTTT
.	TRBV30	TRBJ2-7	.	CAWRATGRGYEQYF	TGTGCCTGGAGGGCAACGGGACGGGGCTACGAGCAGTACTTC
.	TRBV5-1	TRBJ1-4	.	CASSSGTPVEKLFF	TGCGCCAGCAGCTCCGGGACACCCGTGGAAAAACTGTTTTTT
.	TRBV6-5	TRBJ2-7	.	CASSRSIPGEQYF	TGTGCCAGCAGTCGATCCATCCCCGGAGAGCAGTACTTC
.	TRBV6-1	TRBJ1-3	.	CASSPHSGNTIYF	TGTGCCAGCAGTCCTCACTCTGGAAACACCATATATTTT
.	TRBV19	TRBJ1-1	.	CASSTSGSAEAFF	TGTGCCAGTAGTACTTCAGGCTCGGCTGAAGCTTTCTTT
.	TRBV29-1	TRBJ2-5	.	CSVGGVSGSETQYF	TGCAGCGTTGGAGGGGTAAGCGGTTCTGAGACCCAGTACTTC
.	TRBV28	TRBJ2-6	.	CASRGRAGANVLTF	TGTGCCAGCAGAGGCAGGGCTGGGGCCAACGTCCTGACTTTC
.	TRBV2	TRBJ2-6	few	CASSVQGLKAGANVLTF	TGTGCCAGCAGTGTGCAGGGCTTGAAAGCGGGGGCCAACGTCCTGACTTTC
.	TRBV5-1	TRBJ2-7	.	CASTPTNSYEQYF	TGCGCCAGCACCCCGACAAACTCCTACGAGCAGTACTTC
.	TRBV12-1	TRBJ1-2	few	CASSFPLTGINYGYTF	TGTGCCAGCAGCTTTCCATTAACAGGGATTAACTATGGCTACACCTTC
TRBD1	TRBV4-1	TRBJ1-1	.	CASSPWGQPNTEAFF	TGCGCCAGCAGCCCCTGGGGACAGCCGAACACTGAAGCTTTCTTT
TRBD2	TRBV10-3	TRBJ2-1	once	CAISDRSGGTGNEQFF	TGTGCCATCAGTGATAGGAGCGGGGGGACGGGTAATGAGCAGTTCTTC
.	TRBV9	TRBJ1-6	few	CASSDRSSYNSPLHF	TGTGCCAGCAGCGACAGGAGCTCCTATAATTCACCCCTCCACTTT
.	TRBV28	TRBJ1-1	.	CASSLRLTRTVNTEAFF	TGTGCCAGCAGTTTAAGATTGACCCGAACGGTGAACACTGAAGCTTTCTTT
.	TRBV7-2	TRBJ1-3	.	CASSLEATIYF	TGTGCCAGCAGCTTAGAGGCCACCATATATTTT
TRBD1	TRBV18	TRBJ1-4	.	CASSLTGDRATNEKLFF	TGTGCCAGCTCACTTACAGGGGATCGTGCAACTAATGAAAAACTGTTTTTT
.	TRBV18	TRBJ1-5	.	CASSVSRASNQPQHF	TGTGCCAGCTCAGTTAGCAGGGCTAGCAATCAGCCCCAGCATTTT
TRBD2	TRBV19	TRBJ2-2	.	CASLTQRGNTGELFF	TGTGCCAGTCTCACCCAGCGGGGAAACACCGGGGAGCTGTTTTTT
TRBD2	TRBV18	TRBJ2-7	.	CASSPPGLAGVGEQYF	TGTGCCAGCTCACCACCTGGGCTAGCGGGGGTCGGCGAGCAGTACTTC
.	TRBV2	TRBJ1-1	.	CASTGGPNTEAFF	TGTGCCAGCACCGGGGGGCCGAACACTGAAGCTTTCTTT
.	TRBV30	TRBJ1-5	.	CAWSLGGRQPQHF	TGTGCCTGGAGTCTCGGGGGCCGGCAGCCCCAGCATTTT
.	TRBV23-1	TRBJ1-3	.	CASSQLKVQNTIYF	TGCGCCAGCAGTCAATTGAAGGTGCAGAATACCATATATTTT
.	TRBV6-4	TRBJ2-7	.	CASSLTPGGFLDQYF	TGTGCCAGCAGTTTGACCCCCGGGGGCTTCTTGGACCAGTACTTC
.	TRBV11-1	TRBJ1-5	.	CASSLGLNQPQHF	TGTGCCAGCAGCTTGGGCTTAAATCAGCCCCAGCATTTT
.	TRBV2	TRBJ1-5	.	CASRGVGPGPQHF	TGTGCCAGTCGGGGTGTAGGTCCGGGGCCCCAGCATTTT
.	TRBV7-2	TRBJ1-1	.	CASSPVAPGTEAFF	TGTGCCAGCAGCCCTGTGGCCCCGGGCACTGAAGCTTTCTTT
.	TRBV9	TRBJ2-7	.	CASSVGLVRGEQYF	TGTGCCAGCAGCGTAGGGTTGGTCCGGGGCGAGCAGTACTTC
TRBD1	TRBV13	TRBJ2-7	.	CASSARDRGRYEQYF	TGTGCCAGCAGCGCCCGGGACAGGGGGCGGTACGAGCAGTACTTC
TRBD1	TRBV9	TRBJ2-7	.	CASSVTGESYEQYF	TGTGCCAGCAGCGTCACAGGGGAGTCCTACGAGCAGTACTTC
.	TRBV18	TRBJ1-1	.	CASSPSQGVEAFF	TGTGCCAGCTCACCATCGCAGGGTGTTGAAGCTTTCTTT